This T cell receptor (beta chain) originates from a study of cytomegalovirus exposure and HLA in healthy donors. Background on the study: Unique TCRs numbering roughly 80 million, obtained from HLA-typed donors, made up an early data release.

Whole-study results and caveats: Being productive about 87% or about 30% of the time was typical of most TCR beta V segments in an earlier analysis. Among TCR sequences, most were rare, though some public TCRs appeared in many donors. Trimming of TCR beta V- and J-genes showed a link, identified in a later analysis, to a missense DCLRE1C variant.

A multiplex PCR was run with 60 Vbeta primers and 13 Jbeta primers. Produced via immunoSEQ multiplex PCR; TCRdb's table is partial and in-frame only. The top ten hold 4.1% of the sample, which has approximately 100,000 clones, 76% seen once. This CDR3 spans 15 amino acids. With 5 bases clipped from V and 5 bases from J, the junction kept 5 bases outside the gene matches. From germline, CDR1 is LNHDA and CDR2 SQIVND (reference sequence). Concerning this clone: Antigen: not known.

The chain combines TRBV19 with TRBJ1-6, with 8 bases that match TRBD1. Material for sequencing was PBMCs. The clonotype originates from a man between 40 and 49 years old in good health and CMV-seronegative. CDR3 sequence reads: CASSAQGADNSPLHF. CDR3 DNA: TGTGCCAGTAGTGCCCAGGGGGCCGATAATTCACCCCTCCACTTT.